This T cell receptor beta chain was documented in a study of OX40 agonist ivuxolimab in advanced cancers. CDR1 is SGHVS, CDR2 FQNEAQ, per germline. Trimming removed 1 base from V and 5 bases from J; junction bases left unmatched: 13. The CDR3 consists of 17 residues. Libraries were prepared by immunoSEQ multiplex PCR; TCRdb keeps only in-frame clonotypes and omits some of them. The sample yields 75,000 to 100,000 clones, 75% to 95% seen once. The chain links TRBV7-8 to TRBJ2-5; 7 bases match TRBD1. The sequencing here drew on CD4+ or CD8+ T cells sorted from blood, taken in a trial of the OX40 agonist ivuxolimab. The clonotype originates from an adult with an advanced solid tumor such as melanoma, head and neck, liver or kidney cancer. This chain's CDR3 is CASSLVRGSQVRETQYF. Here the CDR3 DNA reads TGTGCCAGCAGCTTAGTCAGGGGGAGCCAAGTCCGTGAGACCCAGTACTTC.